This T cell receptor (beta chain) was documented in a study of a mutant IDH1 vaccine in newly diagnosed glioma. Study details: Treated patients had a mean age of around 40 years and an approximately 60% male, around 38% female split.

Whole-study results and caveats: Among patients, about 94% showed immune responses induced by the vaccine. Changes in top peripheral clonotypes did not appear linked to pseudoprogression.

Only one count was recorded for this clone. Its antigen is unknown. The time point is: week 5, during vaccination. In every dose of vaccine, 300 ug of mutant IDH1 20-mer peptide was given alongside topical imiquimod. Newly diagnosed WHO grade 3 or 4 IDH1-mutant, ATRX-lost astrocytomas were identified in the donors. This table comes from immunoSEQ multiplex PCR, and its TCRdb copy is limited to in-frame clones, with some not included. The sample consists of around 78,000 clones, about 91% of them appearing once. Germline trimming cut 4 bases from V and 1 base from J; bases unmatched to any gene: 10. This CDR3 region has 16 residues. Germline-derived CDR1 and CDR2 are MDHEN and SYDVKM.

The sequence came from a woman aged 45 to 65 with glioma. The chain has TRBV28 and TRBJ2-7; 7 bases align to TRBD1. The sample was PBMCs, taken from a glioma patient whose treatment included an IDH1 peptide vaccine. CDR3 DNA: TGTGCCAGCAGTTGGTCCCTGGACAGGTTTTCCTACGAGCAGTACTTC. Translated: CASSWSLDRFSYEQYF.